This record covers a single T cell receptor beta chain. The clone's antigen remains unknown. Base qualities were left out, and no much larger clone turns up one base away. The immunoSEQ Assay, a bias-controlled multiplex PCR, was used to amplify TCRbeta CDR3 regions from genomic DNA. In the original analysis: The number of nucleated cells in each sample was estimated by amplification of reference gene primers within the assay. To quantify the absolute abundance of each unique TCRbeta CDR3 rearrangement, sequence reads were collapsed and filtered. For each sample, productive Simpson clonality was calculated as the square root of Simpson's diversity index across productive rearrangements. The table comes from immuneACCESS by way of TCRdb, which keeps in-frame sequences with V and J called. Part of the clones is missing from these tables; in studies checked, under half for an unresolved V gene and the rest for unknown reasons. Clone size and V and J calls were adopted from that table, with D and trimming inferred from the DNA. This sample comprises tens of thousands of clones, around 88% of them detected only once. Together, the top ten hold approximately 6.1% of the sample.

This record belongs to a study of blood T cell repertoires in COVID-19 (dated by TCRdb to about 2020). For the study in its entirety: The collaborator samples originated in the United States, Italy and Spain and spanned the acute and convalescent phases of COVID-19. The material from the prospective study consisted of cDNA or gDNA derived from T cells, B-cell-depleted T cells, or PBMCs. Subjects who had been exposed to COVID-19, were actively infected with it, or had recovered from it provided the deeply sampled blood TCRbeta repertoires that made up the dataset. A freely available public database, intended as a resource for researchers studying the immune response to SARS-CoV-2, is where the repertoires were released. The samples were drawn from two sources: the first 160 participants of the ongoing ImmuneRACE study, and about 1,300 subjects contributed by 6 global collaborators. A de-identified subject ID, COVID-19 status, age in years and sex were almost always included in the sample metadata. Where HLA class I and class II types were available, the types were taken from metadata supplied by the sample provider, not from assay-based typing. Study-wide findings and limitations: The quantity of clinical and demographic metadata differed by source and by participant and was supplied without curation.

Collaborating institutions collected whole blood in K2EDTA tubes following their own protocols. Collaborator samples were shipped for TCRbeta analysis as frozen whole blood, isolated PBMCs, or DNA extracted from either sample type. At the junction V is shortened by 0 bases and J by 7 bases, with 13 bases in between. The CDR3, from cysteine to phenylalanine, totals 15 residues. The CDR3 DNA has 45 bases and is translated from base 1. CDR1 SGHRS and CDR2 YFSETQ are derived from the germline V gene. The clonotype was recovered from a woman aged 80 or over with acute or convalescent COVID-19. Recombination connected TRBV5-1 to TRBJ1-4, with no confidently assigned D gene. Specimen: peripheral blood. The CDR3 reads as follows: CASSLANGEGEKLFF. The sequenced DNA: TGCGCCAGCAGCTTGGCCAATGGAGAAGGTGAAAAACTGTTTTTT.